This T cell receptor (beta chain) was found in a study of cytomegalovirus exposure and HLA in healthy donors. Overall study context: The roughly 120 validation repertoires matched the 650 to 850 first-cohort repertoires in platform, a later analysis reported. Whole-study results and caveats: The majority of TCR sequences were rare, yet some public TCRs appeared in many donors. Over 150 TCR beta chains were listed as cytomegalovirus-associated.

Here immunoSEQ multiplex PCR was the method, and the copy in TCRdb shows in-frame clones only, minus some. In the table there are some 150,000 clones, about 89% of which are singletons. Germline V lookup: CDR1 LGHNA, CDR2 YSLEER. The CDR3 spans 17 residues. J lost 3 bases, V lost 5 bases, and 11 bases had no gene match. A word on this clone: Its target is not known.

Sequencing was performed on PBMCs. The receptor was isolated from a man aged 18 to 29 in good health and CMV-seropositive. The J gene is TRBJ2-3, the V gene TRBV4-3; 10 positions agree with TRBD2. In nucleotides, the CDR3 is TGCGCCAGCAGCGAAAGTGAGCGGGAGGGCCGTACAGATACGCAGTATTTT. Translation: CASSESEREGRTDTQYF.